This T cell receptor (beta chain) was found in a study of T cells after yellow fever vaccination. Study overall: Fractions with few cells were prepared using SMART-Seq v4 Ultra Low Input. General study results and limits: Subsequent to the booster, the majority of primary-vaccination clones reappeared (less than 97% CD4, about 90% CD8). Clonotype sharing between CD4 and CD8 compartments was small.

Comment on this clonotype: Its antigen is undetermined.

Template switching by 5'RACE produced TCR cDNA, adding a universal primer site and UMIs. TCRdb ran MiXCR on the 5' RACE reads and lists one entry per CDR3 protein. The sample lists a few hundred thousand distinct CDR3 sequences, 7% to 9% occurring once. Unmatched junction bases numbered 6, after V lost 0 bases and J lost 8 bases. The CDR3 has 14 amino acids. Specimen: PBMCs, collected roughly 47 days after the first yellow fever vaccination. This clonotype originated in a man younger than 35 who received the YFV17D yellow fever vaccine. This chain joins TRBV12-3 or TRBV12-4 and TRBJ1-2, with 7 bases matching TRBD1. In DNA form, the CDR3 reads TGTGCCAGCAGTTTAGCGCCGGGACAGTGGGGCTACACCTTC. As protein: CASSLAPGQWGYTF.